The TCR beta chain described here comes from a study of CD8+CD57+ T cells in acquired aplastic anemia. Study background: CD4+ and CD8+ cells, once sorted, gave DNA averaging around 3.2 ug.

Study observations and caveats: No significant difference in CD8+ Simpson's diversity was found between patients and controls.

Details on this clonotype: The antigen is not known.

Sequencing was done on patients that had shown CD8+CD57+ cell expansion by flow cytometry. Untreated patients provided the blood samples, with no therapy given before sampling. Germline CDR1 reads KGHDR; CDR2 reads SFDVKD. Unmatched junction bases numbered 9, after V lost 5 bases and J lost 5 bases. The CDR3 consists of 15 residues. For CDR3 and TCR beta VDJ profiling, genomic DNA was the template used. TCRdb fed the reads into MiXCR, producing one record per CDR3 protein. The sample lists about 160,000 distinct CDR3 sequences, around 48% occurring once. Sample: sorted CD4+, CD8+, or CD8+CD57+ T cells (not recorded which) from PBMCs. The chain carries TRBV24-1 and TRBJ1-2, with 8 bases lining up with TRBD1. The source of this sequence is a human donor with aplastic anemia. CDR3 amino acids: CATSGATGTGYGYTF. Here the CDR3 DNA reads TGTGCCACCAGTGGCGCGACGGGGACAGGTTATGGCTACACCTTC.